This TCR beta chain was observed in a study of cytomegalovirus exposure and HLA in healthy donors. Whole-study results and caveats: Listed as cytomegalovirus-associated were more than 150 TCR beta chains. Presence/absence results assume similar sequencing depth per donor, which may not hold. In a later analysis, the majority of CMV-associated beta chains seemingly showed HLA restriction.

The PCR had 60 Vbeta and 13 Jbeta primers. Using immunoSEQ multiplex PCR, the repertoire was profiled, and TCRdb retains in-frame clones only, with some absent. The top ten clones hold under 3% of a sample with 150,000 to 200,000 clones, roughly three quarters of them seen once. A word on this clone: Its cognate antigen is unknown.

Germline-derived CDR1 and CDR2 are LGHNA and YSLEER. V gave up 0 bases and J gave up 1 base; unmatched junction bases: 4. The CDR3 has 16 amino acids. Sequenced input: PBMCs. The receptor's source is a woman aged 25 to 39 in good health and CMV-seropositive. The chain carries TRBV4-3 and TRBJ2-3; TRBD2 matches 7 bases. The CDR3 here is CASSQDPSGGTDTQYF. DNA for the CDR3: TGCGCCAGCAGCCAAGACCCAAGCGGGGGCACAGATACGCAGTATTTT.